These T cell receptor beta chains were read from a single sample in a study of beta chain features in type 1 diabetes. Generated by immunoSEQ multiplex PCR, the TCRdb table keeps only in-frame clones and is missing some. Found here are 300,000 to 400,000 clones, 6.5% to 10% of them singletons; the top ten hold around 0.44%. The sequenced sample was central memory CD4+ T cells from blood. The receptors stem from a woman between 18 and 29 years old in good health. CDR3s include the opening cysteine and the closing phenylalanine or tryptophan. Fields, in order: V gene, J gene, D gene, CDR3 protein. D genes are given only for firm matches.

v_call: TRBV27; j_call: TRBJ2-3; d_call: .; cdr3_aa: CASSFRGTDTQYF
v_call: TRBV6-1; j_call: TRBJ2-1; d_call: TRBD2; cdr3_aa: CASSERGYRTSGRAGSYNEQFF
v_call: TRBV29-1; j_call: TRBJ2-2; d_call: .; cdr3_aa: CSAGLTSLTGELFF
v_call: TRBV11-1; j_call: TRBJ2-1; d_call: TRBD2; cdr3_aa: CASSLGGSSYNEQFF
v_call: TRBV29-1; j_call: TRBJ2-1; d_call: TRBD1; cdr3_aa: CSVGAGQGRVGQFF
v_call: TRBV2; j_call: TRBJ1-1; d_call: .; cdr3_aa: CASSEEGGETEAFF
v_call: TRBV11-2; j_call: TRBJ2-2; d_call: .; cdr3_aa: CASSPLAGELFF
v_call: TRBV2; j_call: TRBJ2-6; d_call: .; cdr3_aa: CASSGHTGANVLTF
v_call: TRBV13; j_call: TRBJ1-1; d_call: .; cdr3_aa: CASSLSVNTEAFF
v_call: TRBV18; j_call: TRBJ2-2; d_call: .; cdr3_aa: CASSLDIPGTGELFF
v_call: TRBV6-5; j_call: TRBJ2-5; d_call: .; cdr3_aa: CASSYSGVSLQETQYF
v_call: TRBV7-8; j_call: TRBJ2-7; d_call: .; cdr3_aa: CASSSTFSEQYF
v_call: TRBV6-6; j_call: TRBJ2-1; d_call: .; cdr3_aa: CASTRSQGGNNEQFF